A single T cell receptor (beta chain) is shown here with its context. It may be a read error: a sequence one base away is much more abundant. This entry comes from a study of blood T cells in healthy people across ages. It was with a sample-barcoded 5' primer and a J-beta primer mix that a second PCR of roughly 7 to 12 cycles was run. Via MiXCR, TCRdb re-called the 5' RACE reads, giving one row per CDR3 protein. The sample records some 1.5 million distinct CDR3 sequences, roughly two fifths being singletons. There were at least 5.5 micrograms of total RNA extracted from every sample. CDR1 and CDR2 (germline): SQVTM, ANQGSEA. J lost 3 bases, V lost 8 bases, and 10 bases had no gene match. The length of the CDR3 is 15 residues.

The chain has TRBV29-1 and TRBJ2-1; 10 bases are a match to TRBD2. The specimen was blood. The TCR comes from a young woman in good health. The CDR3 sequence is CSLEGLAGVYNEQFF. In nucleotides, the CDR3 is TGCAGCCTCGAGGGGCTAGCGGGAGTCTACAATGAGCAGTTCTTC.